Below are 19 T cell receptor beta chains sequenced from a single sample in a study of T cell responses to AZD1222 COVID-19 vaccine. Here immunoSEQ multiplex PCR was the method, and the copy in TCRdb shows in-frame clones only, minus some. Of around 150,000 clones listed, around 94% are singletons. The starting material was peripheral blood, obtained on day 0 of AZD1222 vaccination. The receptor source for this set is an adult in good health.

V is TRBV9 and J is TRBJ2-1, with 8 nucleotides matching TRBD2. The ends lost 1 base at V and 1 base at J; junction bases unmatched: 4. Per germline, CDR1 SGDLS and CDR2 YYNGEE. This CDR3 has 16 residues. The CDR3 region has the DNA TGTGCCAGCAGCGTACAAGCGGGAGATTCCTACAATGAGCAGTTCTTC. Its protein product is CASSVQAGDSYNEQFF.

V is TRBV19 and J is TRBJ1-1; D not resolved. CDR1 and CDR2 from the germline V gene are LNHDA and SQIVND (reference sequence). V lost 3 bases and J 8 bases, leaving 22 bases between the germline ends. The CDR3 loop spans 16 amino acids. CDR3 nucleotide sequence: TGTGCCAGTAGTATGGGGTCCGGGTCCGAGGTTGGGGAAGCTTTCTTT. Protein: CASSMGSGSEVGEAFF.

V is TRBV4-2 and J is TRBJ1-2; D remains ambiguous. V lost 4 bases and J lost 6, with 15 bases in between. CDR3 length: 14 amino acids. CDR1 and CDR2 from the germline V gene are LGHNA and YNFKEQ. CDR3 in amino acids: CASSPYLLADGYTF. CDR3 nucleotides: TGTGCCAGCAGCCCGTACCTATTAGCCGATGGCTACACCTTC.

The V and J genes are TRBV6-4 and TRBJ2-3, with 7 nucleotides matching TRBD2. Trimming at V came to 5 bases and at J to 0 bases, leaving 5 bases not matched to a gene. The V gene's germline CDR1 is MRHNA and CDR2 SNTAGT. The CDR3 has 15 amino acids. CDR3 nucleotides: TGTGCCAGCAGTCCTTCTAGCGGTAGCACAGATACGCAGTATTTT. Translated: CASSPSSGSTDTQYF.

The CDR3 is CASTLTGGLVEAFF. The CDR3 coding sequence is TGTGCCAGCACCCTAACAGGGGGATTAGTTGAAGCTTTCTTT. V and J are TRBV3-1 (or the pseudogene TRBV3-2) and TRBJ1-1; 8 bases align to TRBD1. This CDR3 has 14 amino acids. CDR1 is LGHDT, CDR2 YNNKEL, per germline (reference sequence). V lost 7 bases, J lost 7 bases, and 11 bases stayed unmatched.

The CDR3 region has the DNA TGTGCCACCAGCAGAGAGGGACTGTTAGATCAGCCCCAGCATTTT. This sequence encodes CATSREGLLDQPQHF. The V and J genes are TRBV15 and TRBJ1-5; D possibly corresponds to TRBD1 (5 bases). This CDR3 is built from 15 residues. CDR1 and CDR2 (germline): LNHNV, YYDKDF (reference sequence). With 0 bases removed from V and 5 bases from J, the gap between germline ends came to 11 bases.

The chain employs TRBV5-4 and TRBJ2-2; D possibly uses TRBD1 or TRBD2 (5 bases each). CDR1 and CDR2 (germline): SGHNT, YYREEE (reference sequence). The CDR3 is made up of 15 amino acids. V lost 1 base to trimming and J lost 5 bases, with 12 bases between them. This CDR3 reads CASSLLGARTGELFF. DNA for the CDR3: TGTGCCAGCAGCTTGCTCGGGGCGAGGACCGGGGAGCTGTTTTTT. Complete variable domain (other parts from reference TRBV5-4 and TRBJ2-2): ETGVTQSPTHLIKTRGQQVTLRCSSQSGHNTVSWYQQALGQGPQFIFQYYREEENGRGNFPPRFSGLQFPNYSSELNVNALELDDSALYLCASSLLGARTGELFFGEGSRLTVL.

V and J are TRBV5-1 and TRBJ2-2; unclear D gene. Trimming shortened V by 0 bases and J by 2 bases, and 11 bases separated the two germline ends. The CDR3 loop spans 16 amino acids. Germline CDR1 SGHRS, CDR2 YFSETQ. This CDR3 reads CASSLGQRQNTGELFF. CDR3 coding DNA: TGCGCCAGCAGCTTGGGTCAGAGACAAAACACCGGGGAGCTGTTTTTT.

The genes are TRBV5-4 and TRBJ1-4, with 8 positions matching TRBD1. In germline, CDR1 is SGHNT, CDR2 YYREEE (reference sequence). This CDR3 has 15 residues. V was pared by 3 bases and J by 8 bases, with 9 bases of the junction left unmatched. Here the CDR3 DNA reads TGTGCCAGCAGCTCCCACGACAGGGGATTCGAAAAACTGTTTTTT. As protein: CASSSHDRGFEKLFF.

This clone came up once. The chain uses TRBV10-3 and TRBJ1-2; D is uncertain. The CDR3 contains 12 residues. Trimming took off 6 bases at V and 0 bases at J, with 5 bases between the two ends. Germline CDR1 and CDR2: ENHRY and SYGVKD. In DNA form, the CDR3 reads TGTGCCATCAGCATAGCTAACTATGGCTACACCTTC. It specifies CAISIANYGYTF.

J is TRBJ2-3 and V is TRBV2, with 7 bases matching TRBD2. V dropped 7 bases and J dropped 1; count of bases not matched to a gene: 5. CDR1 is SNHLY, CDR2 FYNNEI, per germline. This CDR3 spans 14 amino acids. CDR3 in amino acids: CASTRAGGTDTQYF. The CDR3 region has the DNA TGTGCCAGCACGAGGGCGGGGGGCACAGATACGCAGTATTTT.

The chain links TRBV7-2 to TRBJ2-4; 14 bases align to TRBD2. CDR3 length: 17 residues. The germline CDR1 and CDR2 sequences are SGHTA and FQGNSA. Trimming removed 5 bases from V and 6 bases from J; junction bases left unmatched: 9. The CDR3 spells CASSANRLAGGPNIQYF. DNA of the CDR3: TGTGCCAGCAGCGCAAATCGACTAGCGGGAGGGCCAAACATTCAGTACTTC.

V and J are TRBV4-3 and TRBJ2-5; D may correspond to TRBD1 or TRBD2 (5 bases each). V lost 0 bases and J 5 bases, leaving 13 bases between the germline ends. CDR1 LGHNA and CDR2 YSLEER come from the germline V gene. This CDR3 is built from 15 residues. This CDR3 is CASSQDFRGWETQYF. CDR3 coding DNA: TGCGCCAGCAGCCAAGATTTTCGGGGCTGGGAGACCCAGTACTTC.

The chain employs TRBV9 and TRBJ1-1; TRBD1 might be the D (5 bases). Trimming stripped 6 bases from V and 1 base from J, with 16 bases between. The CDR3 has 15 amino acids. CDR1 and CDR2 from the germline V gene are SGDLS and YYNGEE. The CDR3: CASNPRETENTEAFF. DNA of the CDR3: TGTGCCAGCAATCCCCGAGAGACAGAGAACACTGAAGCTTTCTTT. Full variable domain (rest looked up from reference TRBV9 and TRBJ1-1): DSGVTQTPKHLITATGQRVTLRCSPRSGDLSVYWYQQSLDQGLQFLIQYYNGEERAKGNILERFSAQQFPDLHSELNLSSLELGDSALYFCASNPRETENTEAFFGQGTRLTVV.

The chain has TRBV19 and TRBJ2-2; D gene ambiguous. This CDR3 is 13 amino acids long. Germline CDR1 is LNHDA and CDR2 is SQIVND (reference sequence). V was trimmed by 5 bases and J by 4 bases, leaving 8 bases between them. This CDR3 reads CASSVPFTGELFF. DNA for the CDR3: TGTGCCAGTAGTGTCCCCTTCACCGGGGAGCTGTTTTTT.

This chain links TRBV9 with TRBJ1-2, with D hard to call. V was trimmed by 6 bases and J by 4 bases, leaving 10 bases between them. Germline loops: CDR1 SGDLS, CDR2 YYNGEE. The CDR3 runs to 12 residues. CDR3 DNA sequence: TGTGCCAGCAACAAGTTAGGCTATGGCTACACCTTC. This sequence encodes CASNKLGYGYTF.

For the CDR3, the DNA is TGTGCCAGCAGCACCCCCGGGACAGATCTCTATGGCTACACCTTC. Protein product: CASSTPGTDLYGYTF. The genes are TRBV5-6 and TRBJ1-2; 7 positions agree with TRBD1. Trimming removed 4 bases from V and 4 bases from J; junction bases left unmatched: 10. In germline, CDR1 is SGHDT, CDR2 YYEEEE. The CDR3 consists of 15 residues.

The V call is TRBV20-1, the J call TRBJ2-1, with 7 nucleotides matching TRBD1. The CDR3 sequence is 16 residues long. The germline gives CDR1 DFQATT, CDR2 SNEGSKA (reference sequence). Germline trimming cut 3 bases from V and 1 base from J; bases unmatched to any gene: 9. The CDR3 bases are TGCAGTGCTAGTAGGGCAGGGGGTGGTTCCTACAATGAGCAGTTCTTC. Its translation: CSASRAGGGSYNEQFF.

V gene TRBV19 combines with J gene TRBJ1-2, with D hard to call. This CDR3 is built from 14 residues. Germline values: CDR1 LNHDA, CDR2 SQIVND (reference sequence). V was pared by 6 bases and J by 3 bases, with 14 bases between. The CDR3 DNA sequence: TGTGCCAGTAGAACCCCATCGGGAGACTATGGCTACACCTTC. Translation gives CASRTPSGDYGYTF.